The T cell receptor beta chain under discussion was sequenced for a study of breast tumors, draining lymph nodes, adjacent tissues. TCRdb used MiXCR to reprocess the multiplex PCR reads, holding one entry per CDR3 protein. The sample carries 130,000 or so distinct CDR3 sequences, less than 25% recorded once. General study points: Tumor T cell lymph node origin was a supported hypothesis, not proven.

The table lists this clonotype with many counts. Its antigen is unidentified. The lymph nodes were axillary draining lymph nodes from breast cancer patients. The CDR3 covers 15 residues. Germline V lookup: CDR1 SEHNR, CDR2 FQNEAQ (reference sequence). Germline trimming cut 2 bases from V and 2 bases from J; bases unmatched to any gene: 4. The sample was axillary lymph node tissue. The chain carries TRBV7-9 and TRBJ2-3; 7 nucleotides align to TRBD2. The receptor comes from a female donor with breast cancer. Some clones in this sample may be carry-over from other donors' samples. The CDR3: CASSLTAGFTDTQYF. The CDR3 DNA reads as TGTGCCAGCAGCTTAACAGCGGGGTTCACAGATACGCAGTATTTT.